This TCR beta chain was sequenced during a study of blood T cells in healthy people across ages. Overall study findings and caveats: For the donors, CMV status was unknown and possibly confounded expanded clonotype changes.

V lost 0 bases to trimming and J lost 6 bases, with 2 bases between them. Germline lookup yields CDR1 LGHDT and CDR2 YNNKEL (reference sequence). The CDR3 is 11 residues long. Together with a sample-barcoded 5' primer, a J-beta primer mix was included in a second PCR lasting about 6 to 11 cycles. TCRdb re-derived calls from the 5' RACE reads in MiXCR, one entry per CDR3 protein. The sample lists some 900,000 distinct CDR3 sequences; 25% to 35% were seen once. This clonotype occurred many times. Its specificity is not known. Sequencing was performed on blood. The chain employs TRBV3-1 and TRBJ2-5, with no clear D. The TCR originated in a woman of 80 years or more in good health. In DNA form, the CDR3 reads TGTGCCAGCAGCCAAGATAAGACCCAGTACTTC. Protein product: CASSQDKTQYF.